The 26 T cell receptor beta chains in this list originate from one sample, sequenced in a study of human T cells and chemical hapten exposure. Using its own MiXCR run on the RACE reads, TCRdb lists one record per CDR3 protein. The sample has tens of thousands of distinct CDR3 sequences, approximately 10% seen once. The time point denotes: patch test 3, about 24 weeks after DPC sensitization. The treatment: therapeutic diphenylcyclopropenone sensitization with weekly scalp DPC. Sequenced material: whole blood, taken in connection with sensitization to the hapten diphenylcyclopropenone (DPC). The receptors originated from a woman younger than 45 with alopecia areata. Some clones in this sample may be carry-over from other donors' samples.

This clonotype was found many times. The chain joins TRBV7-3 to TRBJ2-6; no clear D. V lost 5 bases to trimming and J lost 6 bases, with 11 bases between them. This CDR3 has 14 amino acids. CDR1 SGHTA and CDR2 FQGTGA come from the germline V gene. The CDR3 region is CASSPSREANVLTF. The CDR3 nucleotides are TGTGCCAGCAGCCCCTCGCGTGAGGCCAACGTCCTGACTTTC.

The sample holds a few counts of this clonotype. Here the CDR3 reads CASSQQTGGGNSPLHF. As DNA, the CDR3 is TGCGCCAGCAGCCAACAGACCGGAGGGGGTAATTCACCCCTCCACTTT. The rearrangement links TRBV4-3 to TRBJ1-6; D is perhaps TRBD1 (6 bases). CDR3 length: 16 residues. The V end lost 2 bases, the J end lost 6 bases, and 14 bases lay between the germline ends. In germline, CDR1 is LGHNA, CDR2 YSLEER.

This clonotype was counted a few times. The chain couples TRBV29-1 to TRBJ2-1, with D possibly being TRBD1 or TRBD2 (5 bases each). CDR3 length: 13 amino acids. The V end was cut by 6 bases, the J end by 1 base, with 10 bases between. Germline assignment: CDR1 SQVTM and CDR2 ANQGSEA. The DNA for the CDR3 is TGCAGCGTGGGGACCGGTTCCTACAATGAGCAGTTCTTC. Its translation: CSVGTGSYNEQFF.

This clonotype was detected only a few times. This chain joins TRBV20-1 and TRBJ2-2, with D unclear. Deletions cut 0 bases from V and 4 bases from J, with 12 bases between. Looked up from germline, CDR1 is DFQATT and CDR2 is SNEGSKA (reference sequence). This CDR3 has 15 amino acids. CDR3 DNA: TGCAGTGCTAGAGACTCCCCGCTGGGCACCGGGGAGCTGTTTTTT. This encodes CSARDSPLGTGELFF.

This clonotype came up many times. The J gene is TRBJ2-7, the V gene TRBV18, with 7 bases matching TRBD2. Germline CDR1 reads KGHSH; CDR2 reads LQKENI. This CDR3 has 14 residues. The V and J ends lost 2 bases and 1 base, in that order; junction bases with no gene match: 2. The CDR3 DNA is TGTGCCAGCTCACCAGGGGAGGGTTCCTACGAGCAGTACTTC. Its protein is CASSPGEGSYEQYF.

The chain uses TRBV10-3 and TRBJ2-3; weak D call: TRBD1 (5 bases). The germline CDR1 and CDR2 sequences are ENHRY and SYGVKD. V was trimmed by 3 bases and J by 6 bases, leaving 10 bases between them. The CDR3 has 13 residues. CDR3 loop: CAISDRAGDTQYF. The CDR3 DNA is TGTGCCATCAGTGACAGGGCAGGGGATACGCAGTATTTT.

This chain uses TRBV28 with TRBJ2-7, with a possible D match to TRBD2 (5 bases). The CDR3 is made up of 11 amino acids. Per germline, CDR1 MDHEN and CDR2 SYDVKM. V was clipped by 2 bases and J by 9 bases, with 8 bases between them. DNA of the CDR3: TGTGCCAGCAGTTTACCGGGGAGGCAGTACTTC. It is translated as CASSLPGRQYF. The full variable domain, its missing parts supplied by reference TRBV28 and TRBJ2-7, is DVKVTQSSRYLVKRTGEKVFLECVQDMDHENMFWYRQDPGLGLRLIYFSYDVKMKEKGDIPEGYSVSREKKERFSLILESASTNQTSMYLCASSLPGRQYFGPGTRLTVT.

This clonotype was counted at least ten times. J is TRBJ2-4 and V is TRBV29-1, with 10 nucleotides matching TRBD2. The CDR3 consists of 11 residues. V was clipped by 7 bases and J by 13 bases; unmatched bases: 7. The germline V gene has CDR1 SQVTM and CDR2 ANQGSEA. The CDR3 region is CSAKTSGFQYF. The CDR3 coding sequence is TGCAGCGCCAAGACTAGCGGGTTCCAGTACTTC.

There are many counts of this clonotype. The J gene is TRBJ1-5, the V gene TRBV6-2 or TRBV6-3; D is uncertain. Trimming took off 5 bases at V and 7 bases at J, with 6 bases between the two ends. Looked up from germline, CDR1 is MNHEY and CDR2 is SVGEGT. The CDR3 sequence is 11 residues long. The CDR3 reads CASSNGQPQHF. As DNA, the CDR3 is TGTGCCAGCAGTAATGGGCAGCCCCAGCATTTT.

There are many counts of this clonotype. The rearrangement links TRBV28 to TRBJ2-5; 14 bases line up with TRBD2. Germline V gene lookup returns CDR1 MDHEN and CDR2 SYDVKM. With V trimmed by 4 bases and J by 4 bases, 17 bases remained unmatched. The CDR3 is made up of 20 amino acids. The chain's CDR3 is CASSSSFSGLAGVERETQYF. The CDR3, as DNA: TGTGCCAGCAGTTCCTCATTTTCGGGACTAGCGGGAGTCGAGAGAGAGACCCAGTACTTC.

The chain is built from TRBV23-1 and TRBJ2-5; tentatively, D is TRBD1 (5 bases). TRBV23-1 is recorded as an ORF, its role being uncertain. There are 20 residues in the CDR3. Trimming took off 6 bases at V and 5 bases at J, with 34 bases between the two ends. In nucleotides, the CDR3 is TGCGCCAGCAGCCCCCAAGTTAAGGGGATCGATTGTAAAATGAGGGAGACCCAGTACTTC. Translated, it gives CASSPQVKGIDCKMRETQYF.

CDR3 in amino acids: CASRDRVANGYTF. CDR3 nucleotide sequence: TGCGCCAGCAGGGACAGGGTGGCCAATGGCTACACCTTC. The chain uses TRBV5-1 and TRBJ1-2, with 8 bases matching TRBD1. This CDR3 has 13 residues. With V trimmed by 5 bases and J by 6 bases, 6 bases remained unmatched. Germline V lookup: CDR1 SGHRS, CDR2 YFSETQ.

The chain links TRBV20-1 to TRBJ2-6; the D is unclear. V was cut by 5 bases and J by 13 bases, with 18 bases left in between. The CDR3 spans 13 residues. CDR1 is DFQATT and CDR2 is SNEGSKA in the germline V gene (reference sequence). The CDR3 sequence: CSARGAGAGVLTF. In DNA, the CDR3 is TGCAGTGCTCGCGGCGCAGGTGCCGGGGTCCTGACTTTC.

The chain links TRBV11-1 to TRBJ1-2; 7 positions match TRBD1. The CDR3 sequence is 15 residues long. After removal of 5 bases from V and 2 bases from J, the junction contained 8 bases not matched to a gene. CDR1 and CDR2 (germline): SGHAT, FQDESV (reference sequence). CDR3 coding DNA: TGTGCCAGCAGCCCTACAGGGGACTACAACTATGGCTACACCTTC. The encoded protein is CASSPTGDYNYGYTF.

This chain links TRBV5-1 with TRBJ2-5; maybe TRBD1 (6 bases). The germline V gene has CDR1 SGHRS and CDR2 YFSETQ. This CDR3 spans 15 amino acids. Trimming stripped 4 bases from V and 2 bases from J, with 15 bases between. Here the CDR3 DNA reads TGCGCCAGCAGCATAACCGGGACACCACAAGAGACCCAGTACTTC. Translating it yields CASSITGTPQETQYF.

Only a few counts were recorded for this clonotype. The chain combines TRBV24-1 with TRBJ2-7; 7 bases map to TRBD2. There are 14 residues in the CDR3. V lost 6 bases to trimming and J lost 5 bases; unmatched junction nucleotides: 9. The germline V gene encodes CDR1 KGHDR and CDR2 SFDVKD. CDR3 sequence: CATSRGSGAHEQYF. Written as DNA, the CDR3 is TGTGCCACCAGTCGTGGCAGCGGGGCCCACGAGCAGTACTTC.

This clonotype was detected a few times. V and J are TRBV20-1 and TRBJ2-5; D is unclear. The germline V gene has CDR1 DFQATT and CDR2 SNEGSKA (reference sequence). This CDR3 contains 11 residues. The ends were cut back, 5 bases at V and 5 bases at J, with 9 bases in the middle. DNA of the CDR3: TGCAGTGCTTACCTCGTGGAGACCCAGTACTTC. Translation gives CSAYLVETQYF.

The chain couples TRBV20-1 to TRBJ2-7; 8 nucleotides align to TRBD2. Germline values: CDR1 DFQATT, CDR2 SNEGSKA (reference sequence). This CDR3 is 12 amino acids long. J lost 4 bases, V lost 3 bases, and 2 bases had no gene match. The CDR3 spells CSASGRGYEQYF. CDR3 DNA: TGCAGTGCTAGCGGGAGGGGATACGAGCAGTACTTC.

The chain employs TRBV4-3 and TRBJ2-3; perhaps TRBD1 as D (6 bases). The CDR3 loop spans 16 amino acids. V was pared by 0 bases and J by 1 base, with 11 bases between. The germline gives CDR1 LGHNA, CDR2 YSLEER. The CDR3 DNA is TGCGCCAGCAGCCAAGATGTGGGACACCGCACAGATACGCAGTATTTT. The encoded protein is CASSQDVGHRTDTQYF.

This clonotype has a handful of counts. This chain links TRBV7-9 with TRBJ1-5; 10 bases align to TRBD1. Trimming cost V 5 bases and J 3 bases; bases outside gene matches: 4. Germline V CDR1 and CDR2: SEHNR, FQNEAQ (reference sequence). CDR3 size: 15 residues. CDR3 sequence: CASSLGQGLNQPQHF. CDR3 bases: TGTGCCAGCAGCCTGGGACAGGGGCTCAATCAGCCCCAGCATTTT.

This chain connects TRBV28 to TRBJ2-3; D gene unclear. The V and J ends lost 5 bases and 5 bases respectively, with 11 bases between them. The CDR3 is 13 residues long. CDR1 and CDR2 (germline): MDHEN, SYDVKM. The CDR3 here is CASSPEHQDTQYF. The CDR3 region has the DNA TGTGCCAGCAGTCCCGAGCACCAAGATACGCAGTATTTT.

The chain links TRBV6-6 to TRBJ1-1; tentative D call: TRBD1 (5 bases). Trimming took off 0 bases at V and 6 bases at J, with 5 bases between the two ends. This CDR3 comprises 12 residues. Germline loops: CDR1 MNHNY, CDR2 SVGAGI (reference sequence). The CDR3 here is CASSYSGAEAFF. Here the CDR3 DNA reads TGTGCCAGCAGTTACTCGGGGGCTGAAGCTTTCTTT.

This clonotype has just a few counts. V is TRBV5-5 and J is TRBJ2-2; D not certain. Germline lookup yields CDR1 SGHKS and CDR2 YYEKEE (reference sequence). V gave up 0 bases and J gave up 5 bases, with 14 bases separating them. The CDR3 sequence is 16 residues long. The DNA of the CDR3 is TGTGCCAGCAGCTTGGGTGTCAGGACGGAAACCGGGGAGCTGTTTTTT. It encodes CASSLGVRTETGELFF.

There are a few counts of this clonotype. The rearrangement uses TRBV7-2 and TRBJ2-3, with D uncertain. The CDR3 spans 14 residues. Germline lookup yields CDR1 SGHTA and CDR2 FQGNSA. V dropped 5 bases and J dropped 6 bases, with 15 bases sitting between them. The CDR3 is CASSAVTMLDTQYF. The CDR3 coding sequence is TGTGCCAGCAGCGCGGTGACAATGCTTGATACGCAGTATTTT. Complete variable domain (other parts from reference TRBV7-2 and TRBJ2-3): GAGVSQSPSNKVTEKGKDVELRCDPISGHTALYWYRQSLGQGLEFLIYFQGNSAPDKSGLPSDRFSAERTGGSVSTLTIQRTQQEDSAVYLCASSAVTMLDTQYFGPGTRLTVL.

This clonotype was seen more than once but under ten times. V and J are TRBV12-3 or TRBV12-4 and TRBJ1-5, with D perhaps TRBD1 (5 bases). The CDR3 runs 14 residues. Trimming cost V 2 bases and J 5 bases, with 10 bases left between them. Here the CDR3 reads CASSLSGQYQPQHF. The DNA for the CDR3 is TGTGCCAGCAGTTTATCGGGGCAGTATCAGCCCCAGCATTTT.

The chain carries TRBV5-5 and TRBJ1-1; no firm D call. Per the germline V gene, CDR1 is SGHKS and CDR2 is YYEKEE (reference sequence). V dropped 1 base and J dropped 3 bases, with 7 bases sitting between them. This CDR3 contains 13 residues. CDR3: CASSLLWDTEAFF. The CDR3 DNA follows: TGTGCCAGCAGCTTGTTGTGGGACACTGAAGCTTTCTTT.